This is a list of T cell receptor beta chains from one sample in a study of CD8+ T cells in alopecia areata. Assay: immunoSEQ multiplex PCR; the TCRdb copy retains only in-frame clones and omits some. This table has 150,000 to 200,000 clones, 55% to 65% appearing once. Material: CD4+ T cells sorted from blood. Receptors were obtained from a human donor in good health. The CDR3 runs from the conserved cysteine through the conserved F or W.

V: TRBV15; J: TRBJ2-3; CDR3: CATSRGTSSTDTQYF
V: TRBV5-1; J: TRBJ2-7; CDR3: CASSLTGTTYEQYF
V: TRBV19; J: TRBJ2-4; CDR3: CASSTGQAAKNIQYF
V: TRBV29-1; J: TRBJ1-3; CDR3: CSVPTESGNTIYF
V: TRBV30; J: TRBJ2-5; CDR3: CAWNNGTGQEDF
V: TRBV7-8; J: TRBJ1-2; CDR3: CASSNGQGGGYTF
V: TRBV6-6; J: TRBJ2-1; CDR3: CASSYGGLAGNEQFF
V: TRBV27; J: TRBJ2-7; CDR3: CASSYSGRYEQYF
V: TRBV7-9; J: TRBJ2-1; CDR3: CASSWRLDEQFF
V: TRBV29-1; J: TRBJ2-3; CDR3: CSVESPSTDTQYF
V: TRBV25-1; J: TRBJ1-5; CDR3: CASSDSPGPNQPQHF
V: TRBV5-1; J: TRBJ2-7; CDR3: CASSLTGGAYEQYF
V: TRBV6-5; J: TRBJ2-2; CDR3: CASSYPLAGRTGELFF
V: TRBV20-1; J: TRBJ2-5; CDR3: CRGEGVETQYF
V: TRBV5-4; J: TRBJ2-7; CDR3: CASSRGPKSYEQYF
V: TRBV4-2; J: TRBJ1-1; CDR3: CASSQDQGGLAFF
V: TRBV10-3; J: TRBJ2-3; CDR3: CATRQGTDTQYF
V: TRBV29-1; J: TRBJ2-7; CDR3: CSVVGLYEQYF
V: TRBV30; J: TRBJ1-1; CDR3: CAWSPLALEMRTEAFF
V: TRBV5-1; J: TRBJ2-4; CDR3: CASRTSRRLAKNIQYF
V: TRBV19; J: TRBJ2-2; CDR3: CASSRTADTGELFF
V: TRBV29-1; J: TRBJ1-2; CDR3: CSMRQGENYGYTF
V: TRBV30; J: TRBJ2-7; CDR3: CAWSGGRAYEQYF
V: TRBV29-1; J: TRBJ2-1; CDR3: CSVDRRNEQFF
V: TRBV29-1; J: TRBJ1-1; CDR3: CSVDTGRQNTEAFF
V: TRBV7-2; J: TRBJ2-7; CDR3: CASSLVGQGPYEQYF
V: TRBV10-3; J: TRBJ2-3; CDR3: CAISDSAGRSDTQYF
V: TRBV5-5; J: TRBJ2-1; CDR3: CASSLGLAGPYNEQFF
V: TRBV29-1; J: TRBJ2-1; CDR3: CSVHTLVEQFF
V: TRBV4-1; J: TRBJ2-6; CDR3: CASSPFPVDYGANVLTF
V: TRBV4-1; J: TRBJ2-3; CDR3: CASSQDLNTQYF
V: TRBV5-1; J: TRBJ2-1; CDR3: CASSGGPQSNEQFF
V: TRBV5-5; J: TRBJ2-5; CDR3: CASSSLSSGETQYF
V: TRBV9; J: TRBJ2-1; CDR3: CASSPRGPAGVSDEQFF
V: TRBV29-1; J: TRBJ1-1; CDR3: CSVSAGQGPGTEAFF
V: TRBV29-1; J: TRBJ2-7; CDR3: CSVTSRTASYEQYF
V: TRBV30; J: TRBJ1-1; CDR3: CAWKGETHNTEAFF
V: TRBV29-1; J: TRBJ2-5; CDR3: CSVGLETQYF
V: TRBV15; J: TRBJ2-1; CDR3: CATSRDVGGGYNEQFF
V: TRBV15; J: TRBJ2-1; CDR3: CATSAQGTPTYNEQFF
V: TRBV6-5; J: TRBJ1-1; CDR3: CASSTPVKPEAFF
V: TRBV23-1; J: TRBJ2-7; CDR3: CASSTPERRDEQYF
V: TRBV5-1; J: TRBJ2-2; CDR3: CASSLEVATGELFF
V: TRBV7-2; J: TRBJ1-4; CDR3: CASSRTAYGKLFF
V: TRBV7-8; J: TRBJ2-2; CDR3: CASSYRTSVYTGELFF
V: TRBV7-3; J: TRBJ2-2; CDR3: CASSLRPDRELFF
V: TRBV29-1; J: TRBJ1-1; CDR3: CSVEGRLNTEAFF
V: TRBV7-8; J: TRBJ2-2; CDR3: CASSPGEFNTGELFF
V: TRBV19; J: TRBJ2-3; CDR3: CASSKGLPGDTQYF
V: TRBV29-1; J: TRBJ2-5; CDR3: CSVEDRSRVETQYF
V: TRBV29-1; J: TRBJ2-5; CDR3: CSVDLVAGETQYF
V: TRBV30; J: TRBJ1-5; CDR3: CAWSSGDRINQPQHF